The T cell receptor beta chain under discussion was sequenced for a study of shared clonotypes between healthy human individuals. Both subsets, CD45RA+ naive and CD45RA-negative memory, were split from the CD4+ cells. Profiled with immunoSEQ multiplex PCR; TCRdb holds only in-frame clones, not every one. The table shows millions of clones, with more than 80% occurring only once. The receptor's source is a man aged 18 to 30 in good health. Sequenced sample: naive CD4+ T cells sorted from blood. Subset described: CD45RA+ positively selected.

Here the CDR3 DNA reads TGTGCCAGCAGTGAAGCGCTTCTAGGGGGGCGTGGAAACACCATATATTTT. This encodes CASSEALLGGRGNTIYF. This sequence joins TRBV2 and TRBJ1-3; tentative D call: TRBD1 (6 bases). Trimming shortened V by 0 bases and J by 3 bases, and 15 bases separated the two germline ends. The length of the CDR3 is 17 residues. In germline, CDR1 is SNHLY, CDR2 FYNNEI.